A single sample gave rise to the 7 T cell receptor beta chains below, sequenced in a study of spatial heterogeneity in lung cancer. These TCRs' antigens remain unknown. TCRdb independently ran MiXCR on the 5' RACE reads; one entry per CDR3 protein. The sample consists of about 1,400 distinct CDR3 sequences, about 6% of them appearing once. Notes on the study in general: It was found that expanded intratumoral alpha and beta TCR counts tracked tumor mutation counts.

Time point specified: sample taken at primary tumor resection. This specimen was lung tumor tissue, taken at surgery. These receptor sequences come from a female donor with early-stage non-small cell lung cancer.

This clonotype qualifies as medium-sized (0.01 to 0.1%). CDR3 in DNA: TGTGCCAGCAGCCAGAAGTTGGGTAATCAGCCCCAGCATTTT. Translated: CASSQKLGNQPQHF. The V gene is TRBV6-5, the J gene TRBJ1-5; D not certain. The CDR3 loop spans 14 amino acids. Germline values: CDR1 MNHEY, CDR2 SVGAGI. Trimming removed 6 bases at V and 4 bases at J, with 13 bases between.

This clonotype is deemed medium-sized. The chain employs TRBV11-2 and TRBJ2-1; no reliable D call. Trimming removed 7 bases from V and 6 bases from J, with 1 base in between. The CDR3 is made up of 9 amino acids. CDR1 SGHAT and CDR2 FQNNGV come from the germline V gene. CDR3: CASTNEQFF. CDR3 coding DNA: TGTGCCAGCACCAATGAGCAGTTCTTC.

This clonotype is termed medium-sized. The CDR3 reads CASSPVVAGAQETQYF. CDR3 coding DNA: TGCGCCAGCAGCCCGGTGGTAGCGGGGGCCCAAGAGACCCAGTACTTC. The chain uses TRBV4-1 and TRBJ2-5, with TRBD2 identical over 9 bases. The V segment lost 4 bases and the J segment 1 base; nucleotides outside the gene matches: 7. Germline CDR1 is MGHRA and CDR2 is YSYEKL. This CDR3 is built from 16 residues.

This clonotype is medium-sized. This chain joins TRBV18 and TRBJ1-5; D possibly corresponds to TRBD1 (5 bases). Between the trimmed V and J ends, which lost 6 bases and 5 bases, there was a span of 17 bases. The CDR3 runs to 15 residues. In germline, CDR1 is KGHSH, CDR2 LQKENI. The CDR3 coding sequence is TGTGCCAGCTCCATCGGGCGGGGGGAGGATCAGCCCCAGCATTTT. It yields the protein CASSIGRGEDQPQHF.

By frequency in the sample, this clonotype is medium-sized. This chain uses TRBV18 with TRBJ2-1; perhaps TRBD1 as D (7 bases). V lost 6 bases and J 4 bases, leaving 16 bases between the germline ends. In germline, CDR1 is KGHSH, CDR2 LQKENI. The CDR3 runs to 15 residues. This CDR3 is CASSRGPGGYNEQFF. In DNA, the CDR3 is TGTGCCAGCTCCCGGGGGCCAGGGGGTTACAATGAGCAGTTCTTC.

This clonotype is deemed medium-sized (0.01 to 0.1%). The rearrangement uses TRBV9 and TRBJ2-3; D ambiguous. Germline CDR1 and CDR2: SGDLS and YYNGEE. CDR3 size: 14 residues. Between the trimmed V and J ends, which lost 3 bases and 2 bases, there was a span of 10 bases. The CDR3 sequence is CASSGPIPTDTQYF. DNA of the CDR3: TGTGCCAGCAGCGGCCCCATCCCCACAGATACGCAGTATTTT.

This clonotype qualifies as large (0.1 to 1%). This chain joins TRBV28 and TRBJ1-1; TRBD1 is a possible D gene (5 bases). Per the germline V gene, CDR1 is MDHEN and CDR2 is SYDVKM. V was shortened by 2 bases and J by 1 base, with 8 bases between the two germline ends. The CDR3 runs to 14 residues. CDR3 coding DNA: TGTGCCAGCAGTTTAGGCGACAGGAACACTGAAGCTTTCTTT. Its protein is CASSLGDRNTEAFF.